This T cell receptor (beta chain) is drawn from a study of beta chain features in type 1 diabetes. Study at large: Healthy donors resembled patients in age, gender and cell yields. Analysis included about 110 million sorted cells drawn from all samples.

Study-wide results and limits: Shorter TCRB CDR3s, moderately but significantly so, were found in Type 1 diabetes patients in all four CD4+ subsets. Patients with type 1 diabetes showed fewer VDJ junction insertions and more deletions.

Expressed TCRB transcripts were sequenced, since all the RNA that had been isolated was reverse transcribed. There were about 3.6 million reads on average in the naive, central memory and regulatory T cell samples. The table came from immunoSEQ multiplex PCR; TCRdb's copy has only in-frame clones and leaves some out. This repertoire shows approximately 280,000 clones, approximately 16% found once; its top ten account for about 0.014%. Concerning this clone: Its antigen is unknown.

Sequenced input: naive CD4+ T cells from blood. This receptor was obtained from a man between 18 and 29 years old with type 1 diabetes.

The CDR3 sequence is CASSPAGDRGQPQHF. The CDR3 DNA reads as TGTGCCAGCAGCCCCGCCGGGGACAGGGGACAGCCCCAGCATTTT. The chain is built from TRBV7-2 and TRBJ1-5, with 10 bases aligning to TRBD1. The CDR3 covers 15 residues. V shed 5 bases, J shed 7 bases, and the junction held 8 bases outside the gene matches. Germline CDR1 reads SGHTA; CDR2 reads FQGNSA.